Following are 24 T cell receptor beta chains from one sample sequenced in a study of beta chain features in type 1 diabetes. The study reverse transcribed the entire isolated RNA, so it sequenced expressed TCRB transcripts. Clones were sequenced by immunoSEQ multiplex PCR, and TCRdb holds only the in-frame ones, with some missing. The table lists 250,000 to 300,000 clones, more than 13% of them singletons, with roughly 0.018% in the top ten. The study's findings and limits: Shorter TCRB CDR3s, moderately but significantly so, marked every one of the four CD4+ subsets in Type 1 diabetes patients.

The antigens these receptors bind are not known. Sequenced input: naive CD4+ T cells from blood. Receptor source: a young man with type 1 diabetes.

This clone was counted between two and nine times. The CDR3 DNA follows: TGTGCCAGCAGCGCCGACAGGGTCCAAGAGACCCAGTACTTC. It specifies CASSADRVQETQYF. The chain combines TRBV7-6 with TRBJ2-5; 7 bases fit TRBD1. Germline values: CDR1 SGHVS, CDR2 FNYEAQ. V shed 5 bases and J 1 base; nucleotides not matched to a gene: 4. CDR3 size: 14 residues.

The CDR3 DNA follows: TGTGCCAGCAGCTTCCCCCGGGGATCGCCGAACACTGAAGCTTTCTTT. Protein: CASSFPRGSPNTEAFF. The chain combines TRBV7-9 with TRBJ1-1; D is ambiguous. Trimming stripped 3 bases from V and 1 base from J, with 15 bases between. Germline CDR1 SEHNR, CDR2 FQNEAQ (reference sequence). This CDR3 contains 16 residues.

This clone has just a few counts. The V call is TRBV7-3, the J call TRBJ1-1; D is perhaps TRBD1 (5 bases). CDR3 size: 13 residues. Germline CDR1 and CDR2: SGHTA and FQGTGA. V shed 1 base and J shed 8 bases, with 11 bases lying between them. The CDR3, as DNA: TGTGCCAGCAGCTTAAAAGGGTCAGGGGAAGCTTTCTTT. This codes for CASSLKGSGEAFF.

The gene calls are TRBV7-9 and TRBJ2-6; D uncertain. The CDR3 consists of 19 residues. V was trimmed by 4 bases and J by 0 bases, leaving 19 bases between them. Per the germline V gene, CDR1 is SEHNR and CDR2 is FQNEAQ (reference sequence). The DNA for the CDR3 is TGTGCCAGCAGCTCCATTGGTGGGCCCTCGACCTCTGGGGCCAACGTCCTGACTTTC. Its translation: CASSSIGGPSTSGANVLTF.

In its sample, this clone was seen a few times. The V and J genes are TRBV15 and TRBJ2-1; D is unresolved. CDR3 length: 16 amino acids. Germline V gene lookup returns CDR1 LNHNV and CDR2 YYDKDF (reference sequence). Deletions cut 1 base from V and 1 base from J, with 11 bases between. This CDR3 is CATSRGPSGSYNEQFF. CDR3 in DNA: TGTGCCACCAGCAGAGGACCTAGTGGTTCCTACAATGAGCAGTTCTTC.

This clone appeared a few times. The chain has TRBV2 and TRBJ1-5, with 9 bases identical to TRBD1. CDR1 is SNHLY and CDR2 is FYNNEI in the germline V gene. CDR3 length equals 15 residues. The J segment lost 3 bases and the V segment lost 6 bases, leaving 6 bases of the junction unmatched. The CDR3 sequence is CASRAGQGINQPQHF. Written as DNA, the CDR3 is TGTGCCAGCAGGGCCGGACAGGGGATCAATCAGCCCCAGCATTTT.

This clone was observed a few times. J is TRBJ1-2 and V is TRBV7-2; 10 nucleotides match TRBD1. The V gene end was trimmed by 7 bases and the J gene end by 5 bases; junction bases not matched to a gene: 7. CDR1 is SGHTA and CDR2 is FQGNSA in the germline V gene. CDR3 size: 14 residues. This chain's CDR3 is CASKDRDRGYGYTF. CDR3 nucleotide sequence: TGTGCCAGCAAGGATCGGGACAGGGGATATGGCTACACCTTC.

V usage is TRBV6-6 and J usage is TRBJ1-3; 9 bases map to TRBD1. In germline, CDR1 is MNHNY, CDR2 SVGAGI (reference sequence). The CDR3 contains 16 residues. J was trimmed by 3 bases and V by 5 bases; bases with no gene match: 8. This CDR3 reads CASSTGQGTSGNTIYF. The CDR3, as DNA: TGTGCCAGCAGTACCGGACAGGGGACAAGTGGAAACACCATATATTTT.

This clone showed up just a few times. The genes are TRBV28 and TRBJ2-7; a weak D match, TRBD1 (6 bases). Trimming took 7 bases from V and 2 from J, leaving 18 bases between them. CDR1 is MDHEN and CDR2 is SYDVKM in the germline V gene. The CDR3 consists of 15 residues. The CDR3, as DNA: TGTGCCAGCAAGAGACCTCCGGGACAAGCCTACGAGCAGTACTTC. The encoded protein is CASKRPPGQAYEQYF.

This clone was recorded a few times. V and J are TRBV9 and TRBJ2-7; 12 bases match TRBD2. This CDR3 contains 15 residues. V was pared by 2 bases and J by 4 bases, with 4 bases of the junction left unmatched. Looked up from germline, CDR1 is SGDLS and CDR2 is YYNGEE. CDR3 nucleotides: TGTGCCAGCAGCGTGACTAGCGGGAGTTTTTACGAGCAGTACTTC. This gives the protein CASSVTSGSFYEQYF. The whole variable domain, remainder taken from reference TRBV9 and TRBJ2-7, is DSGVTQTPKHLITATGQRVTLRCSPRSGDLSVYWYQQSLDQGLQFLIQYYNGEERAKGNILERFSAQQFPDLHSELNLSSLELGDSALYFCASSVTSGSFYEQYFGPGTRLTVT.

This clone turned up a few times. This rearrangement joins TRBV7-9 to TRBJ2-7, with D perhaps TRBD1 (6 bases). Trimming stripped 5 bases from V and 2 bases from J, with 10 bases between. The germline V gene encodes CDR1 SEHNR and CDR2 FQNEAQ (reference sequence). The CDR3 contains 13 residues. The CDR3 DNA reads TGTGCCAGCAGCCATCGACAGGCCTACGAGCAGTACTTC. It yields the protein CASSHRQAYEQYF.

This clone was seen a handful of times. J is TRBJ2-5 and V is TRBV5-4, with 7 bases identical to TRBD1. Germline V CDR1 and CDR2: SGHNT, YYREEE (reference sequence). With V trimmed by 2 bases and J by 2 bases, 3 bases remained unmatched. This CDR3 region has 14 residues. CDR3 sequence: CASSFDRVQETQYF. DNA of the CDR3: TGTGCCAGCAGCTTCGACAGGGTTCAAGAGACCCAGTACTTC. Full variable domain (outside the CDR3, taken from reference TRBV5-4 and TRBJ2-5): ETGVTQSPTHLIKTRGQQVTLRCSSQSGHNTVSWYQQALGQGPQFIFQYYREEENGRGNFPPRFSGLQFPNYSSELNVNALELDDSALYLCASSFDRVQETQYFGPGTRLLVL.

A few counts support this clone. This sequence joins TRBV5-4 and TRBJ2-1, with 10 bases that match TRBD2. Trimming cost V 0 bases and J 6 bases; bases outside gene matches: 3. Germline V lookup: CDR1 SGHNT, CDR2 YYREEE (reference sequence). The CDR3 totals 15 residues. The CDR3: CASSLGAGGRNEQFF. The CDR3 nucleotides are TGTGCCAGCAGCTTGGGAGCGGGAGGGCGCAATGAGCAGTTCTTC.

In its sample, this clone was seen a few times. V is TRBV5-6 and J is TRBJ2-7; a weak D match, TRBD2 (6 bases). The V gene lost 5 bases and the J gene lost 4 bases, with 16 bases spanning the gap. Germline V gene sequence: CDR1 SGHDT, CDR2 YYEEEE. The CDR3 is 14 residues long. For the CDR3, the DNA is TGTGCCAGCAGACCTCTCCGGAGGGGTTACGAGCAGTACTTC. Amino acid sequence: CASRPLRRGYEQYF.

This clone was detected a few times. The gene calls are TRBV7-2 and TRBJ1-4, with a weak D call TRBD1 (6 bases). Germline V gene data show CDR1 as SGHTA and CDR2 as FQGNSA. V lost 3 bases to trimming and J lost 9 bases, with 14 bases between them. This CDR3 has 14 amino acids. The CDR3 DNA sequence: TGTGCCAGCAGCTTGGACAGCCATCACCAAAAACTGTTTTTT. Amino acid sequence: CASSLDSHHQKLFF.

This clone appeared a few times. The chain combines TRBV30 with TRBJ2-7, with 11 positions matching TRBD1. The CDR3 spans 12 residues. CDR1 is GTSNPN, CDR2 SVGIG, per germline (reference sequence). The CDR3 protein is CAAGTGGYEQYF. Here the CDR3 DNA reads TGTGCGGCCGGGACAGGGGGCTACGAGCAGTACTTC.

The CDR3 loop reads CASSWREGMTEAFF. The CDR3, as DNA: TGTGCCAGCAGTTGGAGAGAGGGAATGACTGAAGCTTTCTTT. The V call is TRBV7-9, the J call TRBJ1-1; no clear D. V was shortened by 6 bases and J by 5 bases, with 16 bases between the two germline ends. The CDR3 is 14 residues long. CDR1 is SEHNR, CDR2 FQNEAQ, per germline (reference sequence).

The chain combines TRBV30 with TRBJ1-1; 8 nucleotides align to TRBD1. The length of the CDR3 is 15 residues. Germline assignment: CDR1 GTSNPN and CDR2 SVGIG (reference sequence). V shed 6 bases, J shed 1 base, and the junction held 10 bases outside the gene matches. The CDR3 DNA sequence: TGTGCCTGTCGTCCCGGGACAGGTACGAACACTGAAGCTTTCTTT. Translated: CACRPGTGTNTEAFF.

This clone was detected a few times. This sequence joins TRBV5-4 and TRBJ2-1; 7 bases align to TRBD1. V lost 1 base and J lost 5; bases outside the gene matches: 3. Germline V lookup: CDR1 SGHNT, CDR2 YYREEE (reference sequence). The CDR3 contains 14 residues. Here the CDR3 DNA reads TGTGCCAGCAGCTTGACAGGGGCAGACAATGAGCAGTTCTTC. Translated, it gives CASSLTGADNEQFF. The complete variable domain, with remaining parts taken from reference TRBV5-4 and TRBJ2-1, reads ETGVTQSPTHLIKTRGQQVTLRCSSQSGHNTVSWYQQALGQGPQFIFQYYREEENGRGNFPPRFSGLQFPNYSSELNVNALELDDSALYLCASSLTGADNEQFFGPGTRLTVL.

This clone was picked up a small number of times. In DNA, the CDR3 is TGTGCCAGCTCTCCGGACAGGGGAGGGGTTCAGCCCCAGCATTTT. It is translated as CASSPDRGGVQPQHF. V is TRBV18 and J is TRBJ1-5, with 9 bases matching TRBD1. Trimming took 6 bases from V and 6 from J; bases not matched to a gene: 9. The length of the CDR3 is 15 residues. Germline loops: CDR1 KGHSH, CDR2 LQKENI.

The gene calls are TRBV28 and TRBJ1-2; 11 bases are a match to TRBD1. The CDR3 totals 15 residues. Trimming took 3 bases from V and 7 from J; bases not matched to a gene: 7. CDR1 is MDHEN, CDR2 SYDVKM, per germline. The DNA of the CDR3 is TGTGCCAGCAGTTTGACCGGGACAGGGGGATTTGGCTACACCTTC. The encoded protein is CASSLTGTGGFGYTF.

In its sample, this clone was seen a few times. The chain combines TRBV28 with TRBJ2-7; 7 nucleotides align to TRBD1. The CDR3 covers 12 residues. Germline lookup yields CDR1 MDHEN and CDR2 SYDVKM. The V gene end was trimmed by 10 bases and the J gene end by 3 bases; junction bases not matched to a gene: 6. CDR3 nucleotide sequence: TGTGCCACCATGGACAGGTACTACGAGCAGTACTTC. It codes for CATMDRYYEQYF. Looking up the rest from reference TRBV28 and TRBJ2-7 gives the full variable domain: DVKVTQSSRYLVKRTGEKVFLECVQDMDHENMFWYRQDPGLGLRLIYFSYDVKMKEKGDIPEGYSVSREKKERFSLILESASTNQTSMYLCATMDRYYEQYFGPGTRLTVT.

This clone turned up a few times. The chain uses TRBV2 and TRBJ2-1; 8 nucleotides agree with TRBD2. The germline V gene has CDR1 SNHLY and CDR2 FYNNEI. J gave up 7 bases and V 6 bases, and 8 bases lay outside the gene matches. The CDR3 contains 14 residues. For the CDR3, the DNA is TGTGCCAGCAGCGATCCCGGGAGGGGAAATGAGCAGTTCTTC. Its protein product is CASSDPGRGNEQFF.

This rearrangement joins TRBV5-1 to TRBJ1-1, with D possibly TRBD1 on 5 matching bases. Trimming shortened V by 2 bases and J by 6 bases, and 11 bases separated the two germline ends. Germline values: CDR1 SGHRS, CDR2 YFSETQ. The CDR3 spans 13 residues. The CDR3 DNA reads as TGCGCCAGCAGCTTCGGACAAAGTCCTGAAGCTTTCTTT. Encoded protein: CASSFGQSPEAFF.